This T cell receptor (beta chain) was captured by sequencing in a study of long-term antiretroviral therapy in people with HIV. They ran version v3.0 of the immunoSEQ assay at survey level. TCRdb's table, derived via immunoSEQ multiplex PCR, lists solely in-frame clones and lacks some. This table holds roughly 16,000 clones, over 75% found once. The V gene's germline CDR1 is SGHNT and CDR2 YYREEE (reference sequence). This CDR3 has 15 residues. Germline trimming cut 4 bases from V and 8 bases from J; bases unmatched to any gene: 12. The sequence came from a man younger than 30 with HIV. The V and J genes are TRBV5-4 and TRBJ1-2; 9 bases align to TRBD1. The sequenced sample was unsorted PBMCs, obtained 0.1 years before starting antiretroviral therapy. CDR3 in amino acids: CASSNPPGQGSGYTF. The DNA for the CDR3 is TGTGCCAGCAGCAACCCACCGGGACAGGGCAGCGGCTACACCTTC.